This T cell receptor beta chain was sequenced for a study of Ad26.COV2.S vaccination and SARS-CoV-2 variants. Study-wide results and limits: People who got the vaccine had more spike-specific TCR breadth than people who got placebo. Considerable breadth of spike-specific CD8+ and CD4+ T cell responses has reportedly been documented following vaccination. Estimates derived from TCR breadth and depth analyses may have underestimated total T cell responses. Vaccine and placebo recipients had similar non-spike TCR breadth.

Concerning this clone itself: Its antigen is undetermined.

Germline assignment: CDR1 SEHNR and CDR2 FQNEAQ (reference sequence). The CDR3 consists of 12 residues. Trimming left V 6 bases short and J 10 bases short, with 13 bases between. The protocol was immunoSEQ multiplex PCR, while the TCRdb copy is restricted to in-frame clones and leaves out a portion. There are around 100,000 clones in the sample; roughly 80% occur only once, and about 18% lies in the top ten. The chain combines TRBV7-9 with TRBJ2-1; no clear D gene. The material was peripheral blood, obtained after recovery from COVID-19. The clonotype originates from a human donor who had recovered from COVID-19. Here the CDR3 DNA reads TGTGCCAGCAGGCCCGATTCCAGAGAGCAGTTCTTC. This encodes CASRPDSREQFF.